This paragraph covers one T cell receptor (beta chain) sequence. Its antigen remains unidentified. It has no much larger one-base neighbor in the sample; base qualities were not kept. For the CD8 naive samples, CD45RO-negative cells were positively selected for CCR7, yielding a CD45RA+CCR7+ population from which TemRA cells were excluded. Healthy HIV-negative adults with no recently reported acute infections or vaccinations were included as donors. Every donor was a Caucasian adult living in Nashville, Tennessee, USA. After blood collection by leukapheresis, PBMCs were isolated using Ficoll-Histopaque density gradient centrifugation and then cryopreserved in the vapor phase of liquid nitrogen. Analytical flow cytometry was used to check the purity and quantity of each magnetically sorted T cell population. Each sorted fraction had its genomic DNA isolated and then quantified by UV absorbance on a Nanodrop 2000c.

This sample is drawn from a study of shared clonotypes between healthy human individuals (dated by TCRdb to 2018 to 2021). As for the study more broadly: Three men and a couple of women, aged 18 to 49 years, made up the cohort. For each donor, CD4 naive and CD4 memory were each given three plates, CD8 naive was given two plates, and CD8 memory was given one plate. The study deeply sequenced blood TCR repertoires of about 5 healthy adults to estimate repertoire size and the extent of clonotype sharing between individuals. To increase sequencing depth and limit assay-specific biases, different laboratories used diverse techniques to prepare libraries and sequence TCR repertoires. Each donor's leukapheresis produced roughly between roughly 0.94 and 9.5 billion PBMCs.

General findings and caveats noted by the study authors: Rarefaction of sorted-subset datasets indicated incomplete sequencing despite the large sequencing depth. Estimated clonotype richness was generally larger for naive than for memory subsets. Around 5.4% of naive CD4, 3.5% of naive CD8, roughly 2.5% of memory CD4, and more than 0.35% of memory CD8 clonotypes were shared across four donors. The small number of donors limited the genetic and exposure-history diversity represented. Compared with non-shared clonotypes, the clonotypes found in all four sorted-subset donors had higher generation probabilities. Sampling was restricted to blood, and TCR repertoires in tissue are likely to differ from TCR repertoires in blood. Pairwise subsampling indicated that sequencing depth was expected to affect the degree of clonotype sharing among donors.

Measured from the cysteine to the phenylalanine, the CDR3 is 11 residues long. Here the CDR3 DNA is all that survives: 33 bases in frame from base 1. The CDR1 and CDR2 encoded by the germline V gene are MNHEY and SVGAGI. V lost 9 bases and J lost 6 bases; the stretch between them is 12 bases long. TCR CDR3 regions were amplified from genomic DNA by multiplex PCR using the deep immunoSEQ assay. Extracted genomic DNA from each cell subset was spread evenly across all wells of several immunoSEQ 96-well plates, with each plate serving as a replicate. Each replicate PCR for sorted subsets received roughly 200 ng genomic DNA, equal to about 30,000 T cell genomes. The purified libraries were quantified using a Qubit 3.0 fluorometer, sized with a Bioanalyzer 2100, and then quantified again using the KAPA Library Quantification kit. Every immunoSEQ 96-well plate was sequenced on a separate single-read 150-cycle Illumina NextSeq 550 flow cell. In the authors' own workflow: Because the immunoSEQ output held only junctional sequences and lacked quality scores, the filtering could not match the filtering applied to full-length reads. Sequences were annotated with PyIR, a Python wrapper for IgBLAST v1.9, and V/J genes and CDR3 were assigned using IMGT germline references. Any read was removed if the V/J assignment was weak (E-value above 1e-6), the CDR3 was missing, or the read contained stop codons, out-of-frame junctions, or ambiguous translated residues. V3J clonotypes were defined by identical inferred V gene, J gene, and CDR3 amino acid sequence. To compute the percentage overlap between repertoires, the number of shared unique clonotypes was divided by the size of the smaller repertoire. Three approaches were used to assess repertoire richness: RTK rarefaction, the Chao1 estimator, and Recon v2.1 estimates of unobserved clonotypes. OLGA was used to compute generation probabilities for all TCRbeta clonotypes that the gDNA method yielded from a few donors. As stored in TCRdb, this immuneACCESS dataset retains in-frame rearrangements with V and J assigned. A fraction of the clones does not appear; measured against another copy, unresolved V genes explain less than half of the discrepancy, and the remainder lacks a known reason. The V and J calls and the clone size are those of that table, but D and trimming were determined from the DNA. The sample records hundreds of thousands of clones, approximately 95% of which are singletons. About 0.11% of the sample goes to the ten largest clones.

Sequencing input: naive CD8+ T cells sorted from blood. Interpreted using the paper, the cell subset or site label stands for: CD45RA+CCR7+. The sequence came from a woman aged 25 to 39 in good health. The sequence links TRBV6-5 to TRBJ2-7; confidence is insufficient to name the D gene. The CDR3 region reads CASMGPVEQYF. The base sequence is TGTGCCAGTATGGGTCCCGTCGAGCAGTACTTC.